Included here is one T cell receptor beta chain sequence, with context. This sample was taken from a study of control samples from healthy donors and cancer patients. CDR3 size: 14 residues. Looked up from germline, CDR1 is MGHRA and CDR2 is YSYEKL. The germline V and J ends were trimmed by 0 bases and 11 bases, with 16 bases remaining between them. Method: immunoSEQ multiplex PCR; TCRdb's copy keeps in-frame clones and lacks some. The sample holds 150,000 or so clones, under 95% seen once. Sample: blood. The source is a man between 18 and 35 years old in good health. The chain couples TRBV4-1 to TRBJ1-1; no clear D. The CDR3 spells CASSQDRTRGYAFF. CDR3 coding DNA: TGCGCCAGCAGCCAAGACCGGACGAGAGGCTACGCTTTCTTT.